This passage covers 21 T cell receptor beta chains from one sample sequenced in a study of shared clonotypes between healthy human individuals. This table comes from immunoSEQ multiplex PCR, and its TCRdb copy is limited to in-frame clones, with some not included. Among 2,500,000 or so clones listed, 85% to 95% were seen once. Sequencing used naive CD4+ T cells sorted from blood. Sample subset: CD45RA+ positively selected. These receptors came from a man between 18 and 29 years old in good health.

V and J are TRBV25-1 and TRBJ2-1, with TRBD2 as a possible D gene (6 bases). Trimming removed 3 bases at V and 0 bases at J, with 12 bases between. This CDR3 is 16 amino acids long. The V gene's germline CDR1 is MGHDK and CDR2 SYGVNS. Here the CDR3 reads CASSDPSGPSYNEQFF. Written as DNA, the CDR3 is TGTGCCAGCAGTGACCCGAGCGGGCCCTCCTACAATGAGCAGTTCTTC.

The V and J genes are TRBV25-1 and TRBJ2-5; D tentatively reads TRBD1 or TRBD2 (7 bases each). This CDR3 has 13 residues. The V and J ends lost 7 bases and 4 bases respectively, with 13 bases between them. Germline V gene lookup returns CDR1 MGHDK and CDR2 SYGVNS. The DNA for the CDR3 is TGTGCCAGCAATGACAGGGAGGGAGAGACCCAGTACTTC. This sequence encodes CASNDREGETQYF.

The J gene is TRBJ1-1, the V gene TRBV19; D remains unclear. Germline V gene lookup returns CDR1 LNHDA and CDR2 SQIVND (reference sequence). The CDR3 extends over 15 amino acids. The V end was cut by 5 bases, the J end by 1 base, with 14 bases between. The CDR3 bases are TGTGCCAGTAGTCCTCTTGGGGTGGGGAACACTGAAGCTTTCTTT. This gives the protein CASSPLGVGNTEAFF.

This sequence joins TRBV4-1 and TRBJ2-1; possibly TRBD2 for D (6 bases). The germline V gene has CDR1 MGHRA and CDR2 YSYEKL. Between the trimmed V and J ends, which lost 0 bases and 2 bases, there was a span of 11 bases. The CDR3 is 16 residues long. CDR3 in amino acids: CASSQDEAGTYNEQFF. The DNA of the CDR3 is TGCGCCAGCAGCCAAGATGAAGCGGGCACCTACAATGAGCAGTTCTTC.

This chain uses TRBV11-3 with TRBJ2-3; 8 bases fit TRBD2. This CDR3 is built from 16 residues. In germline, CDR1 is SGHNT, CDR2 YENEEA. V trimming: 4 bases; J trimming: 1 base; junction bases outside the gene matches: 7. The CDR3 sequence: CASSSPAGGGTDTQYF. DNA for the CDR3: TGTGCCAGCAGCTCCCCCGCGGGGGGCGGCACAGATACGCAGTATTTT.

In this sample, this clone turned up once. The chain combines TRBV28 with TRBJ2-7; D not resolved. The ends were cut back, 2 bases at V and 6 bases at J, with 5 bases in the middle. This CDR3 region has 11 residues. Germline assignment: CDR1 MDHEN and CDR2 SYDVKM. The CDR3 here is CASSLGFEQYF. The CDR3 DNA reads TGTGCCAGCAGTTTAGGGTTCGAGCAGTACTTC.

V is TRBV27 and J is TRBJ2-1; D uncertain. With 4 bases removed from V and 5 bases from J, the gap between germline ends came to 12 bases. CDR3 size: 14 residues. Germline CDR1 reads MNHEY; CDR2 reads SMNVEV (reference sequence). CDR3 nucleotides: TGTGCCAGCAGTTCCCCCCGGGCCGACAATGAGCAGTTCTTC. Encoded protein: CASSSPRADNEQFF.

This clone appeared once. The rearrangement joins TRBV14 to TRBJ2-1, with a possible D match to TRBD2 (6 bases). The ends were cut back, 0 bases at V and 5 bases at J, with 11 bases in the middle. Germline lookup yields CDR1 SGHDN and CDR2 FVKESK. This CDR3 comprises 15 residues. The CDR3 reads CASSQEISGNNEQFF. The CDR3 DNA sequence: TGTGCCAGCAGCCAAGAAATTAGCGGAAACAATGAGCAGTTCTTC.

The V call is TRBV29-1, the J call TRBJ2-3; a possible D gene is TRBD2 (5 bases). There are 14 residues in the CDR3. V was shortened by 3 bases and J by 1 base, with 11 bases between the two germline ends. Germline loops: CDR1 SQVTM, CDR2 ANQGSEA. CDR3 DNA: TGCAGCGTTGAGTCCAGCGGCCGCACAGATACGCAGTATTTT. The encoded protein is CSVESSGRTDTQYF.

Notes on this clone: Distinct nucleotide sequences in the sample also encode this CDR3. The V and J genes are TRBV7-3 and TRBJ1-5, with unresolved D. V shed 5 bases and J shed 6 bases, with 11 bases lying between them. There are 13 residues in the CDR3. The germline CDR1 and CDR2 sequences are SGHTA and FQGTGA. CDR3 sequence reads: CASSLGGSQPQHF. CDR3 coding DNA: TGTGCCAGCAGCCTGGGAGGCAGTCAGCCCCAGCATTTT.

The rearrangement links TRBV4-3 to TRBJ2-6, with D tentatively TRBD2 (6 bases). Trimming shortened V by 1 base and J by 0 bases, and 7 bases separated the two germline ends. The CDR3 has 16 amino acids. Germline CDR1 LGHNA, CDR2 YSLEER. CDR3: CASSQVGGSGANVLTF. The CDR3 DNA reads TGCGCCAGCAGCCAAGTGGGAGGCTCTGGGGCCAACGTCCTGACTTTC.

The chain uses TRBV6-5 and TRBJ1-1, with unresolved D. The V and J ends lost 6 bases and 4 bases respectively, with 15 bases between them. Per germline, CDR1 MNHEY and CDR2 SVGAGI. The CDR3 loop spans 14 amino acids. CDR3 coding DNA: TGTGCCAGCAGGTTCGGCAATTCGGGCACTGAAGCTTTCTTT. This encodes CASRFGNSGTEAFF.

In its sample, this clone was seen once. CDR3 sequence reads: CASSLSGSVYEQYF. The CDR3 coding sequence is TGTGCCAGCAGCCTAAGTGGTTCGGTCTACGAGCAGTACTTC. J is TRBJ2-7 and V is TRBV11-2; D not certain. The CDR3 loop spans 14 amino acids. Trimming left V 5 bases short and J 3 bases short, with 14 bases between. Germline CDR1 and CDR2: SGHAT and FQNNGV.

V gene TRBV5-1 combines with J gene TRBJ2-7, with a tentative D call TRBD1 (5 bases). Trimming removed 5 bases from V and 3 bases from J, with 15 bases in between. The CDR3 is made up of 14 amino acids. Germline assignment: CDR1 SGHRS and CDR2 YFSETQ. CDR3: CASRVQSGYYEQYF. CDR3 DNA: TGCGCCAGCAGAGTCCAGTCAGGGTACTACGAGCAGTACTTC.

This clone appeared a single time. The chain uses TRBV5-6 and TRBJ2-3; possible D gene TRBD2, 5 bases. V was shortened by 9 bases and J by 1 base, with 21 bases between the two germline ends. This CDR3 spans 16 amino acids. CDR1 and CDR2 (germline): SGHDT, YYEEEE. CDR3 in amino acids: CATTSLSRAGTDTQYF. CDR3 nucleotides: TGTGCCACCACGTCTTTGTCGCGAGCGGGCACAGATACGCAGTATTTT.

The J gene is TRBJ1-2, the V gene TRBV6-5; D possibly corresponds to TRBD1 (6 bases). The CDR3 consists of 15 residues. V lost 2 bases and J 5 bases, leaving 15 bases between the germline ends. Per the germline V gene, CDR1 is MNHEY and CDR2 is SVGAGI. The CDR3 DNA sequence: TGTGCCAGCAGTTACGGGTTGGGGGGCGGATATGGCTACACCTTC. This encodes CASSYGLGGGYGYTF.

Regarding this clone: The sample contains more than one DNA sequence encoding this CDR3. The chain joins TRBV19 to TRBJ2-7, with D maybe TRBD2 (5 bases). Germline CDR1 reads LNHDA; CDR2 reads SQIVND (reference sequence). The CDR3 is 12 amino acids. Trimming stripped 4 bases from V and 3 bases from J, with 7 bases between. The CDR3 reads CASSNRDYEQYF. Written as DNA, the CDR3 is TGTGCCAGTAGTAACCGGGACTACGAGCAGTACTTC.

This clone was seen once. The gene calls are TRBV6-6 and TRBJ1-1; TRBD1 might be the D (5 bases). Germline assignment: CDR1 MNHNY and CDR2 SVGAGI (reference sequence). The CDR3 runs to 13 residues. V was pared by 5 bases and J by 1 base, with 8 bases between. The CDR3 sequence is CASSSRENTEAFF. The CDR3 bases are TGTGCCAGCAGTAGCAGGGAGAACACTGAAGCTTTCTTT.

This clone has just one count. The rearrangement uses TRBV30 and TRBJ1-1, with 10 bases lining up with TRBD1. The V and J ends lost 4 bases and 5 bases, in that order; junction bases with no gene match: 13. CDR3 length: 16 residues. Germline-derived CDR1 and CDR2 are GTSNPN and SVGIG (reference sequence). CDR3 sequence reads: CAWTPPDRGRKTEAFF. DNA of the CDR3: TGTGCCTGGACCCCCCCCGACAGGGGGCGGAAAACTGAAGCTTTCTTT.

In regard to this clone: The junction differs from germline at one of its ends, possibly a read error. This sample includes further DNA sequences coding for the same CDR3. The genes are TRBV11-3 and TRBJ2-2; 10 bases fit TRBD1. The CDR3 runs 17 residues. Germline V gene sequence: CDR1 SGHNT, CDR2 YENEEA. Written as DNA, the CDR3 is TGTGCCAGCAGCTTAGGATCCGGGACAGGGGACACTGGGGAGCTGTTTTTT. Translating gives CASSLGSGTGDTGELFF.

The J gene is TRBJ2-5, the V gene TRBV5-6, with TRBD1 identical over 9 bases. The CDR3 contains 15 residues. Looked up from germline, CDR1 is SGHDT and CDR2 is YYEEEE. Trimming removed 2 bases from V and 4 bases from J; junction bases left unmatched: 6. CDR3 bases: TGTGCCAGCAGCTTTACAGGGGGCGGCGGAGAGACCCAGTACTTC. This gives the protein CASSFTGGGGETQYF.